These 31 T cell receptor beta chains were all obtained from the same sample, sequenced in a study of cytomegalovirus exposure and HLA in healthy donors. Assay: immunoSEQ multiplex PCR; the TCRdb copy retains only in-frame clones and omits some. The sample contains roughly 95,000 clones, approximately 81% of which appear only once. Sequenced sample: PBMCs. These TCRs come from a man aged 18 to 29 in good health and CMV-seropositive.

The table lists this clone with many counts. The chain employs TRBV9 and TRBJ2-2; D might be TRBD1 (6 bases). Germline loops: CDR1 SGDLS, CDR2 YYNGEE. Trimming cost V 0 bases and J 1 base, with 16 bases left between them. The CDR3 is 18 amino acids. CDR3 sequence: CASSVGTRWGQNTGELFF. The CDR3 nucleotides read TGTGCCAGCAGCGTAGGGACAAGGTGGGGGCAGAACACCGGGGAGCTGTTTTTT.

The chain has TRBV7-9 and TRBJ2-7; tentative D call: TRBD1 (6 bases). Germline V gene lookup returns CDR1 SEHNR and CDR2 FQNEAQ (reference sequence). The CDR3 is 14 residues long. The V end was cut by 3 bases, the J end by 0 bases, with 9 bases between. The CDR3 reads CASSLGQSSYEQYV. CDR3 nucleotides: TGTGCCAGCAGCTTGGGACAAAGCTCCTACGAGCAGTACGTC.

This clone appeared a few times. CDR3 sequence (DNA): TGCAGCGTTGAGGAGACGGGAGTTGAAAATGAGCAGTTCTTC. It encodes CSVEETGVENEQFF. This sequence joins TRBV29-1 and TRBJ2-1; possibly TRBD2 for D (6 bases). Trimming took 3 bases from V and 7 from J, leaving 16 bases between them. CDR1 and CDR2 from the germline V gene are SQVTM and ANQGSEA. CDR3 length equals 14 residues.

The chain employs TRBV7-9 and TRBJ1-1; the D gene is possibly TRBD1 (5 bases). V lost 4 bases to trimming and J lost 4 bases, with 13 bases between them. The CDR3 covers 14 residues. CDR1 and CDR2 from the germline V gene are SEHNR and FQNEAQ (reference sequence). The CDR3 DNA reads as TGTGCCAGCAGCTCGGGGGGGGGAAGCACTGAAGCTTTCTTT. Its protein product is CASSSGGGSTEAFF.

V gene TRBV27 combines with J gene TRBJ2-3; D is unresolved. CDR3 length: 13 amino acids. The V gene lost 7 bases and the J gene lost 0 bases, with 8 bases spanning the gap. CDR1 and CDR2 from the germline V gene are MNHEY and SMNVEV (reference sequence). The CDR3 reads CASTQTSTDTQYF. For the CDR3, the DNA is TGTGCCAGCACCCAGACTAGCACAGATACGCAGTATTTT.

The chain recombines TRBV5-6 with TRBJ2-1; the D is unclear. The CDR3 consists of 15 residues. The ends were cut back, 5 bases at V and 5 bases at J, with 17 bases in the middle. The germline gives CDR1 SGHDT, CDR2 YYEEEE. The CDR3 DNA reads as TGTGCCAGCAGTTACGTTCCTACTATCAACAATGAGCAGTTCTTC. Translating gives CASSYVPTINNEQFF.

This sequence joins TRBV9 and TRBJ2-2; 8 bases line up with TRBD2. The CDR3 covers 14 residues. With V trimmed by 4 bases and J by 5 bases, 4 bases remained unmatched. Germline V gene sequence: CDR1 SGDLS, CDR2 YYNGEE. In nucleotides, the CDR3 is TGTGCCAGCAGCCTCAGCGGGAGTACCGGGGAGCTGTTTTTT. Residues: CASSLSGSTGELFF.

J is TRBJ2-3 and V is TRBV19; 7 nucleotides agree with TRBD2. The CDR3 contains 14 residues. Trimming removed 6 bases from V and 4 bases from J; junction bases left unmatched: 7. The germline gives CDR1 LNHDA, CDR2 SQIVND (reference sequence). The CDR3 reads CASRRGGEADTQYF. The CDR3, as DNA: TGTGCCAGTAGGCGTGGGGGGGAAGCAGATACGCAGTATTTT.

The chain links TRBV5-1 to TRBJ2-5, with 8 bases aligning to TRBD1. Germline-derived CDR1 and CDR2 are SGHRS and YFSETQ. The CDR3 spans 14 residues. Unmatched junction bases numbered 3, after V lost 0 bases and J lost 5 bases. The CDR3 DNA reads TGCGCCAGCAGCTTGGGGACAGGGATGGAGACCCAGTACTTC. It is translated as CASSLGTGMETQYF.

The chain is built from TRBV5-1 and TRBJ2-2, with D tentatively TRBD2 (6 bases). V lost 0 bases and J 3 bases, leaving 12 bases between the germline ends. The CDR3 consists of 16 residues. CDR1 is SGHRS, CDR2 YFSETQ, per germline. The CDR3 reads CASSLALEGYTGELFF. In nucleotides, the CDR3 is TGCGCCAGCAGCTTGGCCTTGGAGGGATACACCGGGGAGCTGTTTTTT.

The chain links TRBV7-3 to TRBJ2-6; D is ambiguous. Trimming stripped 2 bases from V and 0 bases from J, with 5 bases between. CDR1 is SGHTA and CDR2 is FQGTGA in the germline V gene. CDR3 size: 15 residues. The CDR3 coding sequence is TGTGCCAGCAGCTTAGGGCGCTCTGGGGCCAACGTCCTGACTTTC. Amino acid sequence: CASSLGRSGANVLTF.

The rearrangement uses TRBV5-1 and TRBJ2-7, with 7 bases that match TRBD1. The CDR3 covers 13 residues. The V and J ends lost 5 bases and 5 bases, in that order; junction bases with no gene match: 7. Germline values: CDR1 SGHRS, CDR2 YFSETQ. The CDR3 nucleotides read TGCGCCAGCAGAGACAGGGTCTCAGACGAGCAGTACTTC. Protein product: CASRDRVSDEQYF.

The chain employs TRBV18 and TRBJ2-1; possibly TRBD2 for D (6 bases). The CDR3 spans 17 residues. Germline V gives CDR1 KGHSH, CDR2 LQKENI. The V gene lost 0 bases and the J gene lost 4 bases, with 16 bases spanning the gap. CDR3 DNA: TGTGCCAGCTCACCACCGCGGGGTGGCCTATCTTACAATGAGCAGTTCTTC. Its protein product is CASSPPRGGLSYNEQFF.

The chain has TRBV6-1 and TRBJ1-2; 10 nucleotides align to TRBD1. V shed 3 bases and J 6 bases; nucleotides not matched to a gene: 1. The CDR3 contains 13 residues. Germline loops: CDR1 MNHNS, CDR2 SASEGT. The CDR3 spells CASSETGGDGYTF. The CDR3 region has the DNA TGTGCCAGCAGTGAGACAGGGGGCGATGGCTACACCTTC.

The V gene is TRBV30, the J gene TRBJ2-2, with 7 bases lining up with TRBD1. CDR1 GTSNPN and CDR2 SVGIG come from the germline V gene (reference sequence). The CDR3 totals 13 residues. V dropped 7 bases and J dropped 4; count of bases not matched to a gene: 6. The CDR3 sequence is CALTGTTTGELFF. The DNA of the CDR3 is TGTGCCTTGACAGGGACCACCACCGGGGAGCTGTTTTTT.

This chain links TRBV5-5 with TRBJ1-5, with D unresolved. Germline assignment: CDR1 SGHKS and CDR2 YYEKEE (reference sequence). The germline V and J ends were trimmed by 0 bases and 6 bases, with 13 bases remaining between them. This CDR3 comprises 15 residues. The CDR3 loop reads CASSLGQVGSQPQHF. The CDR3 DNA reads TGTGCCAGCAGCTTGGGGCAGGTCGGGAGTCAGCCCCAGCATTTT.

The V gene is TRBV18, the J gene TRBJ2-7; 9 bases map to TRBD1. With 3 bases clipped from V and 3 bases from J, the junction kept 3 bases outside the gene matches. This CDR3 is 14 amino acids long. From germline, CDR1 is KGHSH and CDR2 LQKENI. The CDR3 sequence is CASSPGTGNYEQYV. The DNA for the CDR3 is TGTGCCAGCTCACCTGGGACAGGGAACTACGAGCAGTACGTC.

At least ten counts were recorded for this clone. The chain couples TRBV6-5 to TRBJ2-7; D is perhaps TRBD1 (5 bases). This CDR3 contains 15 residues. Germline V gives CDR1 MNHEY, CDR2 SVGAGI. Trimming took 2 bases from V and 2 from J, leaving 13 bases between them. This chain's CDR3 is CASSYGQGAAYEQYV. The CDR3 DNA reads TGTGCCAGCAGTTACGGGCAGGGTGCCGCCTACGAGCAGTACGTC.

This chain connects TRBV6-5 to TRBJ2-3; weak D call: TRBD2 (7 bases). The length of the CDR3 is 15 residues. The germline V gene encodes CDR1 MNHEY and CDR2 SVGAGI. Trimming shortened V by 0 bases and J by 4 bases, and 11 bases separated the two germline ends. Here the CDR3 reads CASSYSGGQADTQYF. For the CDR3, the DNA is TGTGCCAGCAGTTACTCCGGGGGGCAGGCAGATACGCAGTATTTT.

The chain recombines TRBV28 with TRBJ1-1; the match to TRBD1 covers 7 bases. Trimming cost V 7 bases and J 5 bases; bases outside gene matches: 7. Germline lookup yields CDR1 MDHEN and CDR2 SYDVKM. The length of the CDR3 is 13 residues. The CDR3 DNA reads TGTGCCAGCACCACCCTGGACAGGACTGAAGCTTTCTTT. Translating it yields CASTTLDRTEAFF.

This sequence joins TRBV28 and TRBJ2-1; D remains ambiguous. Trimming removed 8 bases at V and 5 bases at J, with 10 bases between. In germline, CDR1 is MDHEN, CDR2 SYDVKM. The CDR3 is 12 residues long. This chain's CDR3 is CASAPRDNEQFF. CDR3 coding DNA: TGTGCCAGCGCCCCCCGGGACAATGAGCAGTTCTTC.

The chain couples TRBV5-1 to TRBJ2-6; TRBD2 might be the D (5 bases). Germline assignment: CDR1 SGHRS and CDR2 YFSETQ. V shed 3 bases and J shed 0 bases, with 7 bases lying between them. CDR3 length: 15 amino acids. As DNA, the CDR3 is TGCGCCAGCAGCTCGGGGAACTCTGGGGCCAACGTCCTGACTTTC. Amino acids: CASSSGNSGANVLTF.

J is TRBJ1-2 and V is TRBV5-4, with D possibly being TRBD1 (5 bases). The CDR3 is 14 amino acids. V was pared by 1 base and J by 12 bases, with 19 bases between. Per the germline V gene, CDR1 is SGHNT and CDR2 is YYREEE (reference sequence). CDR3 coding DNA: TGTGCCAGCAGCTTGTTCGACAGAGCGTTTTTTCACACCTTC. The encoded protein is CASSLFDRAFFHTF.

The CDR3 protein is CASSQGRGPGLTDTQYF. DNA of the CDR3: TGTGCCAGCAGCCAAGGGAGGGGGCCAGGGCTGACAGATACGCAGTATTTT. This chain connects TRBV14 to TRBJ2-3; D perhaps matches TRBD1 (7 bases). V lost 1 base to trimming and J lost 3 bases, with 17 bases between them. The CDR3 runs 17 residues. Germline loops: CDR1 SGHDN, CDR2 FVKESK.

The chain carries TRBV7-9 and TRBJ1-1; no clear D. With 4 bases removed from V and 1 base from J, the gap between germline ends came to 13 bases. The germline CDR1 and CDR2 sequences are SEHNR and FQNEAQ (reference sequence). The CDR3 has 15 residues. The CDR3 region has the DNA TGTGCCAGCAGCTCCCTATCTCGGGGGAACACTGAAGCTTTCTTT. Amino acids: CASSSLSRGNTEAFF.

V gene TRBV18 combines with J gene TRBJ2-3; no clear D. Trimming removed 6 bases at V and 0 bases at J, with 19 bases between. The CDR3 is 17 amino acids. The V gene's germline CDR1 is KGHSH and CDR2 LQKENI. The CDR3 bases are TGTGCCAGCTCTAGCCTTAGAGTGCAGACTAGCACAGATACGCAGTATTTT. Translating it yields CASSSLRVQTSTDTQYF.

The chain joins TRBV6-6 to TRBJ2-1, with 9 bases matching TRBD2. CDR1 and CDR2 from the germline V gene are MNHNY and SVGAGI (reference sequence). J was trimmed by 2 bases and V by 2 bases; bases with no gene match: 4. The CDR3 is 16 residues long. The CDR3 DNA sequence: TGTGCCAGCAGTTACAAGACTAGCGGCGCCTACAATGAGCAGTTCTTC. Protein product: CASSYKTSGAYNEQFF.

This rearrangement joins TRBV10-3 to TRBJ2-3, with D perhaps matching TRBD2 (6 bases). The CDR3 extends over 15 amino acids. Looked up from germline, CDR1 is ENHRY and CDR2 is SYGVKD. Trimming left V 5 bases short and J 0 bases short, with 12 bases between. The DNA of the CDR3 is TGTGCCATCAGTCCGGGCGGGGCGAGCACAGATACGCAGTATTTT. It encodes CAISPGGASTDTQYF.

J is TRBJ1-2 and V is TRBV5-4; no firm D call. V was clipped by 3 bases and J by 3 bases, with 15 bases between them. The CDR3 is 15 amino acids. Germline values: CDR1 SGHNT, CDR2 YYREEE (reference sequence). The CDR3 region has the DNA TGTGCCAGCAGCTCCCTTTGGGATAGCGACTATGGCTACACCTTC. It encodes CASSSLWDSDYGYTF.

The chain joins TRBV7-9 to TRBJ2-7, with 9 nucleotides matching TRBD1. Losses at the gene ends were 5 bases for V and 3 bases for J; bases not matched to a gene: 5. The CDR3 has 14 amino acids. Germline V gene data show CDR1 as SEHNR and CDR2 as FQNEAQ (reference sequence). Written as DNA, the CDR3 is TGTGCCAGCAGCCTCGACAGGGGGATCTACGAGCAGTACGTC. Translated, it gives CASSLDRGIYEQYV.

The chain has TRBV9 and TRBJ2-1; 7 nucleotides line up with TRBD1. This CDR3 has 16 residues. CDR1 and CDR2 (germline): SGDLS, YYNGEE. The junction had 17 bases not matched to a gene; V was cut back by 4 bases and J by 10 bases. DNA for the CDR3: TGTGCCAGCAGCCGGCTAACAGGGGACGGGGCATGGGAGCAGTTCTTC. Translated, it gives CASSRLTGDGAWEQFF.